This TCR beta chain was captured in a study of graft-versus-host responses after intestinal transplantation. Findings of the study overall: Allografts carried high graft-versus-host to host-versus-graft clonal ratios in patients having graft-donor T cell macrochimerism.

The CDR3 has 16 amino acids. Germline V gene sequence: CDR1 MDHEN, CDR2 SYDVKM. The germline V and J ends were trimmed by 6 bases and 0 bases, with 12 bases remaining between them. Only in-frame clones appear in the TCRdb table, and some are missing; sequencing was by immunoSEQ multiplex PCR. The repertoire includes roughly 77,000 clones, roughly 90% of them detected once, and nearly 2.5% sits in the top ten. Points on this clone: The antigen remains unidentified.

The source is a human donor who received an intestinal transplant. The chain joins TRBV28 to TRBJ2-6; no clear D gene. Material: unstimulated CD8+ T cells sorted from spleen or lymph node cells, obtained before intestinal transplant. Written as DNA, the CDR3 is TGTGCCAGCAGGCCAACTATGTACTCTGGGGCCAACGTCCTGACTTTC. It codes for CASRPTMYSGANVLTF.